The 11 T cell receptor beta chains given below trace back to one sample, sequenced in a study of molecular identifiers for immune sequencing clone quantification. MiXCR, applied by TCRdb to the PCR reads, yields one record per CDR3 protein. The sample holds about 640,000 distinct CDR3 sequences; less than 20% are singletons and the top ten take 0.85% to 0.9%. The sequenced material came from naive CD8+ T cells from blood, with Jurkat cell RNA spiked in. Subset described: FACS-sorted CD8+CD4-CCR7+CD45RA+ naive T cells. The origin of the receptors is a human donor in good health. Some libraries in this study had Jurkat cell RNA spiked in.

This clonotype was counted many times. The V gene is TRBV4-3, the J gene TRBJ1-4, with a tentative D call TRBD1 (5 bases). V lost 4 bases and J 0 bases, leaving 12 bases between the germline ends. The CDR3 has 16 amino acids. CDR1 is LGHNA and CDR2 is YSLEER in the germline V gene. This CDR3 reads CASSLRRQTTNEKLFF. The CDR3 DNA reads TGCGCCAGCAGCCTCCGCAGACAGACAACTAATGAAAAACTGTTTTTT.

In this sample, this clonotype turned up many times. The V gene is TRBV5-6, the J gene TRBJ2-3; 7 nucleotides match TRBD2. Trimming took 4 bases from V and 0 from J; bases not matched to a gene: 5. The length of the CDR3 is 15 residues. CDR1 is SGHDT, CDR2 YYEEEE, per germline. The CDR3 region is CASSTGLPSTDTQYF. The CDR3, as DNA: TGTGCCAGCAGCACGGGACTACCTAGCACAGATACGCAGTATTTT.

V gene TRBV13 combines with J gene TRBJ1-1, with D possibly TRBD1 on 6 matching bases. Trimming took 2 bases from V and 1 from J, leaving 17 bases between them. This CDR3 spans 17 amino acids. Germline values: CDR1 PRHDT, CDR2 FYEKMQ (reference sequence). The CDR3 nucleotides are TGTGCCAGCAGCTTACGGCAGGGGACGAATGGGAACACTGAAGCTTTCTTT. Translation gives CASSLRQGTNGNTEAFF. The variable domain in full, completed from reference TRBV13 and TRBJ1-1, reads AAGVIQSPRHLIKEKRETATLKCYPIPRHDTVYWYQQGPGQDPQFLISFYEKMQSDKGSIPDRFSAQQFSDYHSELNMSSLELGDSALYFCASSLRQGTNGNTEAFFGQGTRLTVV.

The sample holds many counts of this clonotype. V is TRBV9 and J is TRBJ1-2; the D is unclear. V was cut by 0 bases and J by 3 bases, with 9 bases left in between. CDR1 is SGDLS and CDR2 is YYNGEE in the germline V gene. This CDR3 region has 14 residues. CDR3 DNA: TGTGCCAGCAGCGTAGGGAACTACGACTATGGCTACACCTTC. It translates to CASSVGNYDYGYTF.

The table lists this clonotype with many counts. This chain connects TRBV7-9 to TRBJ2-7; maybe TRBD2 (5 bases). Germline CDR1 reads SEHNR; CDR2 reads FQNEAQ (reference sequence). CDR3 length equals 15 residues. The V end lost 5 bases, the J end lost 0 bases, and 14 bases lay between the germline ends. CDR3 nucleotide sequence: TGTGCCAGCAGCGAAAGCGGTGCCGGCTCCTACGAGCAGTACTTC. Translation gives CASSESGAGSYEQYF.

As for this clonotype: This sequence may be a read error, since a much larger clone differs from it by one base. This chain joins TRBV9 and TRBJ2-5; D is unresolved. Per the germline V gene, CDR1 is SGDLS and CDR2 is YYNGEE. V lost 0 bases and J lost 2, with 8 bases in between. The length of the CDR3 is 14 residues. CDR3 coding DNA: TGTGCCAGCAGCGTAGGGGAACCTCAAGAGACCCAGTACTTC. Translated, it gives CASSVGEPQETQYF.

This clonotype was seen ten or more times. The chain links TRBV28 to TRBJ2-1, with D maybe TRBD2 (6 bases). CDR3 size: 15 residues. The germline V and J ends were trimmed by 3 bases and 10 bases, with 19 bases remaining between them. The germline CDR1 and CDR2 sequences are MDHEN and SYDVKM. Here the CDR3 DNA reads TGTGCCAGCAGTTTTCGCGGGGCTAGCGCGGGCGAGCAGTTCTTC. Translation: CASSFRGASAGEQFF.

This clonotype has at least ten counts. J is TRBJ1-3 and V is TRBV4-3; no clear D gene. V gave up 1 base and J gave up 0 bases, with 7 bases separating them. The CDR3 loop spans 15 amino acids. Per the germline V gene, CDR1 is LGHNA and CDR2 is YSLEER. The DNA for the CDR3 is TGCGCCAGCAGCCAAGGGAAAAGCTCTGGAAACACCATATATTTT. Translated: CASSQGKSSGNTIYF.

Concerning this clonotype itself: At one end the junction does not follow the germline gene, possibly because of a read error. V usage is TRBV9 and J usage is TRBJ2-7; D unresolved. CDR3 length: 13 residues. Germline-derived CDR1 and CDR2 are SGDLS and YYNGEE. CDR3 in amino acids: CAGSVYQVSEQYF. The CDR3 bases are TGTGCCGGCAGCGTTTATCAGGTTTCGGAGCAGTACTTC.

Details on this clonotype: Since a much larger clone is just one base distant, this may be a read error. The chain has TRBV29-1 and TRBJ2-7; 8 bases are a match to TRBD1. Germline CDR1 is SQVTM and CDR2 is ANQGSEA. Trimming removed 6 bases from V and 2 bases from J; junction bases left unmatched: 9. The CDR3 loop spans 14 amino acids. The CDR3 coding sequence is TGCAGCGTCTCATGGACAGGGTATCCCTACGAGCAGTACTTC. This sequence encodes CSVSWTGYPYEQYF.

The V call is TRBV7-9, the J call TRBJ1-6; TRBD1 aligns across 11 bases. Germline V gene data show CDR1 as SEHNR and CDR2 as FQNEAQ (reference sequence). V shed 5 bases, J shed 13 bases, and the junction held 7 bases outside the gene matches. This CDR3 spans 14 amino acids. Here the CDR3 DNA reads TGTGCCAGCAGCGCCGGGACAGGGGGTGGCCCCCTCCACTTT. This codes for CASSAGTGGGPLHF.